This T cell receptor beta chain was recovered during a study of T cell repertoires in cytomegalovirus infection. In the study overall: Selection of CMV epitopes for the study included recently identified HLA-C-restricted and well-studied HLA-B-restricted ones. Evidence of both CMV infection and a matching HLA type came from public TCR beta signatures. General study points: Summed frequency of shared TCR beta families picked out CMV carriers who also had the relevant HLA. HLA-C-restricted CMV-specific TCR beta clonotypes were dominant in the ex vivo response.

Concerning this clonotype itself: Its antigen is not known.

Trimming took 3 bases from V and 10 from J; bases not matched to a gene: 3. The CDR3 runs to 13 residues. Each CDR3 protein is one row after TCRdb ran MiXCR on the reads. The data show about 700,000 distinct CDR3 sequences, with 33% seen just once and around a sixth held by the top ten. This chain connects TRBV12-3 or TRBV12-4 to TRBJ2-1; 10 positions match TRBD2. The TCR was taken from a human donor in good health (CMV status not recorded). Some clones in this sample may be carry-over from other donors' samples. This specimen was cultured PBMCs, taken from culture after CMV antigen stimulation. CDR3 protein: CASSFETSGEQFF. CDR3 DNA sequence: TGTGCCAGCAGTTTCGAGACTAGCGGGGAGCAGTTCTTC.